The present T cell receptor (beta chain) was sequenced within a study of blood T cell repertoires in COVID-19. Per germline, CDR1 GTSNPN and CDR2 SVGIG (reference sequence). The trim removed 3 bases at V and 7 bases at J, leaving 11 bases unmatched. This CDR3 spans 15 amino acids. This table comes from immunoSEQ multiplex PCR, and its TCRdb copy is limited to in-frame clones, with some not included. This table holds 130,000 to 150,000 clones, 65% to 85% found once. Specimen: PBMCs or T cells enriched from blood (not recorded which). The V call is TRBV30, the J call TRBJ2-3, with TRBD2 identical over 9 bases. The sequence was obtained from a woman in her forties or fifties who had been exposed to COVID-19. The CDR3 sequence is CAWSFLAGRQNTQYF. The CDR3 nucleotides read TGTGCCTGGAGCTTCCTAGCGGGGAGACAAAATACGCAGTATTTT.